This entry concerns a single T cell receptor (beta chain). Antigen specificity is unknown. This sample is drawn from a study of blood T cells in healthy people across ages. This CDR3 has 16 amino acids. V gave up 8 bases and J gave up 0 bases; unmatched junction bases: 11. CDR1 LGHDT and CDR2 YNNKEL come from the germline V gene (reference sequence). Drawn from each donor were 7.5 to 10 milliliters of peripheral blood. At least 5 micrograms of total RNA were extracted per sample. A sample-barcoded 5' primer and a J-beta primer mix were used in a second PCR of about 7 to 12 cycles. TCRdb re-called the 5' RACE reads with MiXCR, one entry per CDR3 protein. This sample yields fewer than 950,000 distinct CDR3 sequences, of which roughly 34% are seen a single time; roughly 13% belongs to the top ten. Broader study findings: Per million T cells, the diversity of TCR beta decreased roughly linearly as age advanced. The authors considered diversity estimates from one million T cells to be underestimates.

This sequence originates from a man aged 18 to 30 in good health. The chain is built from TRBV3-1 and TRBJ1-1; 8 nucleotides match TRBD1. The sample taken for sequencing was blood. In DNA, the CDR3 is TGTGCCAGCTACGGACAGGGTGAGGACATGAACACTGAAGCTTTCTTT. Protein product: CASYGQGEDMNTEAFF.